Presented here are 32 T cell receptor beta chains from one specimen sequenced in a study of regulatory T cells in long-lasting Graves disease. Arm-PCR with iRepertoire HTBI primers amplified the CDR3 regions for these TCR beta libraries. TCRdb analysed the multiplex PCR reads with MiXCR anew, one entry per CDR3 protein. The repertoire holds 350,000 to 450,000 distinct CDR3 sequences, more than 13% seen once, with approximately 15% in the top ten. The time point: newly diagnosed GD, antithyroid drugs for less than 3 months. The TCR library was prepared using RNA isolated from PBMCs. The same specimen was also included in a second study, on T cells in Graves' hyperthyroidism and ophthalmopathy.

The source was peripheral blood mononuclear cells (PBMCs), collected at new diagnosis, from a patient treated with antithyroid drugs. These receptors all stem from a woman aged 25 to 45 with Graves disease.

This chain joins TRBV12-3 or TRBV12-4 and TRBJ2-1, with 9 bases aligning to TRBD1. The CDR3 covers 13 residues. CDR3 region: CATGQGTTLEQFF. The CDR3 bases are TGTGCTACCGGACAGGGGACGACATTGGAGCAGTTCTTC.

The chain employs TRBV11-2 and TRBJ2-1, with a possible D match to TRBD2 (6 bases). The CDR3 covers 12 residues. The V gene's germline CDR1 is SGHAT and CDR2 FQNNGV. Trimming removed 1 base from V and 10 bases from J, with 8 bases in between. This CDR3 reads CASSLASAEQFF. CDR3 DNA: TGTGCCAGCAGCTTAGCTAGCGCAGAGCAGTTCTTC.

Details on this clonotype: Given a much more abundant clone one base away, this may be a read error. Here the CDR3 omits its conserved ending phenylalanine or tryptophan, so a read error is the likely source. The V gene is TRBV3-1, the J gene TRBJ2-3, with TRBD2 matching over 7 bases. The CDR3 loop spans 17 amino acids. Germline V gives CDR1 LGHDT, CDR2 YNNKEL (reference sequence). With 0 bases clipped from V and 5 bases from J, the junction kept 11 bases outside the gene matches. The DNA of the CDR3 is TGTGCCAGCAGCCAAGATGGGCTAGCGGATGGGAAAGATACGCAGTATCTT. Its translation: CASSQDGLADGKDTQYL.

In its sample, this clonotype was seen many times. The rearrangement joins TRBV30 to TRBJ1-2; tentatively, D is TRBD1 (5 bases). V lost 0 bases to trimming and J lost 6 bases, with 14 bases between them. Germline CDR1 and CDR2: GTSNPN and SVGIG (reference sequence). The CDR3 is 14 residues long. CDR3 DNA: TGTGCCTGGAGTGTTACAGGTGCAGTGAATGGCTACACCTTC. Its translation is CAWSVTGAVNGYTF.

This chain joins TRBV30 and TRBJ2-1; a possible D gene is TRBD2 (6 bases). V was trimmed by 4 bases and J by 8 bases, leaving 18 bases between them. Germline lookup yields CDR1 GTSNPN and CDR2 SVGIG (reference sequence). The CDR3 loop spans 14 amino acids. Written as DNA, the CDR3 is TGTGCCTGGACCTCCCCGTCTAGCGTCGATGAGCAGTTCTTC. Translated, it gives CAWTSPSSVDEQFF.

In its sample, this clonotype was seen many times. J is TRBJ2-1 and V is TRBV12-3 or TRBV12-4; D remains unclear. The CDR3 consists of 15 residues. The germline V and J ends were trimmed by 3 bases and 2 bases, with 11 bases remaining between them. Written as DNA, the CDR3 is TGTGCCAGCAGTTTGGGAAACGGGCCCTACAATGAGCAGTTCTTC. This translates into CASSLGNGPYNEQFF.

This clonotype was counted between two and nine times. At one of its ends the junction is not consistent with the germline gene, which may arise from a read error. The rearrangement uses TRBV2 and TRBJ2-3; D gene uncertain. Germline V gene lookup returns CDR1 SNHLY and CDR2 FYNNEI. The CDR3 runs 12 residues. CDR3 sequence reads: CASSRLEDTQYF. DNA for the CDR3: TGCGCCAGCAGTCGCCTTGAAGATACGCAGTATTTT.

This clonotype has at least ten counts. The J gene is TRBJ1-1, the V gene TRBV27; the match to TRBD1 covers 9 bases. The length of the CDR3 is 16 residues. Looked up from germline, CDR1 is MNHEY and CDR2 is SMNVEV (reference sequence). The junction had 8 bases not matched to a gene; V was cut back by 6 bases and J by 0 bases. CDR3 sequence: CASRPQGAGVNTEAFF. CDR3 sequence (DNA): TGTGCCAGCAGACCACAGGGGGCGGGCGTGAACACTGAAGCTTTCTTT.

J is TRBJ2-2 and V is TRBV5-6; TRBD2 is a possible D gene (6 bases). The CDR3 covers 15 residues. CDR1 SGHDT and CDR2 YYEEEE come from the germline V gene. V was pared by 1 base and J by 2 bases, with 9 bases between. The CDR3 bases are TGTGCCAGCAGCTTGACGGGGACTAACACCGGGGAGCTGTTTTTT. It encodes CASSLTGTNTGELFF. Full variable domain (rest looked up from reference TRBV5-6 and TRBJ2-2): DAGVTQSPTHLIKTRGQQVTLRCSPKSGHDTVSWYQQALGQGPQFIFQYYEEEERQRGNFPDRFSGHQFPNYSSELNVNALLLGDSALYLCASSLTGTNTGELFFGEGSRLTVL.

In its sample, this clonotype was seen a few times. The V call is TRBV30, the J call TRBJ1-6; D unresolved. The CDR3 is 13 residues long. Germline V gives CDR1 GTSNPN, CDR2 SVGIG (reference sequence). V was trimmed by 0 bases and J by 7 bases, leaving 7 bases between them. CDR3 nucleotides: TGTGCCTGGAGTGTAGGGTACAATTCACCCCTCCACTTT. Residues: CAWSVGYNSPLHF.

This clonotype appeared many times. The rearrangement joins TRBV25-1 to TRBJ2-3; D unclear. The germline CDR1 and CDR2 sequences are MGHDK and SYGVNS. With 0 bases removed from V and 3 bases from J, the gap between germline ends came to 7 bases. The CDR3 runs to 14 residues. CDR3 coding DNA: TGTGCCAGCAGTGAATACGACGGAACAGATACGCAGTATTTT. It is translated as CASSEYDGTDTQYF.

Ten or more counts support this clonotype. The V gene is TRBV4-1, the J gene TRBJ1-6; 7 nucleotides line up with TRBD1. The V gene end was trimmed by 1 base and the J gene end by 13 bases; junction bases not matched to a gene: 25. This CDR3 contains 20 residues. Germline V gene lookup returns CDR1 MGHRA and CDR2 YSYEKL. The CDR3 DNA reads TGCGCCAGCAGCCAAGTCAGTTTCAGCATCGGGACAGCGCCTTTTTTGCCCCTCCACTTT. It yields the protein CASSQVSFSIGTAPFLPLHF.

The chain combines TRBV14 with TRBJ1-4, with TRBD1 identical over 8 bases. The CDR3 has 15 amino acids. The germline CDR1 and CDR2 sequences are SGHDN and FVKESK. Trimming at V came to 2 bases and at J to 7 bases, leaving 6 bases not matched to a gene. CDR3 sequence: CASSQRTGFAEKLFF. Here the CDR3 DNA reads TGTGCCAGCAGCCAAAGGACAGGGTTCGCTGAAAAACTGTTTTTT.

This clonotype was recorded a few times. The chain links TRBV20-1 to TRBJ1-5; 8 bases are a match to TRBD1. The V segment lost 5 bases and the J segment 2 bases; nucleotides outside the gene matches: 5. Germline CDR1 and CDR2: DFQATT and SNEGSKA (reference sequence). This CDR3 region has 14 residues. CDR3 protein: CSAPTGGGNQPQHF. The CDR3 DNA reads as TGCAGTGCTCCCACAGGGGGGGGCAATCAGCCCCAGCATTTT.

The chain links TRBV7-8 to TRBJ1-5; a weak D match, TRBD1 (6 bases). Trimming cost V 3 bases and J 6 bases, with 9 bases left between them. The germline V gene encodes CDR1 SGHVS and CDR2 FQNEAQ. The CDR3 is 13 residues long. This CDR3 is CASSFGGPQPQHF. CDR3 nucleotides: TGTGCCAGCAGCTTTGGGGGGCCTCAGCCCCAGCATTTT.

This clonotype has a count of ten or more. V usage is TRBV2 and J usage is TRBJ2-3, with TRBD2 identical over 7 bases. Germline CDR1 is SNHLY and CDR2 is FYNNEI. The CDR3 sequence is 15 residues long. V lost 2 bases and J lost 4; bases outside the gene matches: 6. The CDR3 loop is CASSESGRISDTQYF. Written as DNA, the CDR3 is TGTGCCAGCAGTGAATCCGGGAGGATTTCAGATACGCAGTATTTT.

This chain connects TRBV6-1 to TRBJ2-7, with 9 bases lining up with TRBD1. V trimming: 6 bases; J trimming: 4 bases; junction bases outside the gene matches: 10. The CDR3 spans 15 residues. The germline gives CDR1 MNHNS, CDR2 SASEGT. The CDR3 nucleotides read TGTGCCAGCAGACCCTTAGCCGGGACAGGGTACGAGCAGTACTTC. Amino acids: CASRPLAGTGYEQYF.

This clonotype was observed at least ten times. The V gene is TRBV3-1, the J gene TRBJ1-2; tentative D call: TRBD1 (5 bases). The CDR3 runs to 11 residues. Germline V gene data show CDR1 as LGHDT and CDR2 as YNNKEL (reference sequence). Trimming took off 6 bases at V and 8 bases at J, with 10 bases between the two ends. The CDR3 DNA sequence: TGTGCCAGCAGTCAGGGATACGGCTACACCTTC. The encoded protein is CASSQGYGYTF.

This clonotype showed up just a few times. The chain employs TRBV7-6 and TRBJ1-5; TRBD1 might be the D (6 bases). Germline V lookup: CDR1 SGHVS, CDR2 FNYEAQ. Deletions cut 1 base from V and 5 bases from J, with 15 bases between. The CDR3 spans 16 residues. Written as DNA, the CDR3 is TGTGCCAGCAGCTTAGGGGGAGCCCGGGGGCATCAGCCCCAGCATTTT. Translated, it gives CASSLGGARGHQPQHF.

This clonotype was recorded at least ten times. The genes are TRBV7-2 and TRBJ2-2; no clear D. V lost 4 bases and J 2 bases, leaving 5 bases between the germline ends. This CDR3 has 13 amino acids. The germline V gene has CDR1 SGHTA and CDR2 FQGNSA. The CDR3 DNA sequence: TGTGCCAGCAGCTCCCTAAACACCGGGGAGCTGTTTTTT. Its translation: CASSSLNTGELFF.

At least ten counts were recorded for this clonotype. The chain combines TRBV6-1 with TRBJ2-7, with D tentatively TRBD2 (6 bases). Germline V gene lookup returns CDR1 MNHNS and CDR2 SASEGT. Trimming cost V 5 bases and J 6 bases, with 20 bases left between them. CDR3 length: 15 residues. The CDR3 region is CASSPLLALGSEQYF. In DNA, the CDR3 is TGTGCCAGCAGTCCCCTCCTAGCGCTAGGGAGCGAGCAGTACTTC.

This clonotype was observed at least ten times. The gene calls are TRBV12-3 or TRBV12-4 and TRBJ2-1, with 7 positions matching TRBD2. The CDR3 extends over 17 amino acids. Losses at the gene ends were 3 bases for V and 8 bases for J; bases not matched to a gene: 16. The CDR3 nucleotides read TGTGCCAGCAGTTTGCCTCCTAGGGCGGGAGTTTTGTATGAGCAGTTCTTC. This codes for CASSLPPRAGVLYEQFF.

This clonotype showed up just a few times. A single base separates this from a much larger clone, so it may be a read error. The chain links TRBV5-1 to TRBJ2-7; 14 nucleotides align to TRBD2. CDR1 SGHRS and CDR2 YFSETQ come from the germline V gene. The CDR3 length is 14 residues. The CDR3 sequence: CAGSLGLAGDEQYF. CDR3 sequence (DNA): TGCGCCGGCAGCTTGGGACTAGCGGGAGACGAGCAGTACTTC. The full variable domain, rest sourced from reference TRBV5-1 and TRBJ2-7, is KAGVTQTPRYLIKTRGQQVTLSCSPISGHRSVSWYQQTPGQGLQFLFEYFSETQRNKGNFPGRFSGRQFSNSRSEMNVSTLELGDSALYLCAGSLGLAGDEQYFGPGTRLTVT.

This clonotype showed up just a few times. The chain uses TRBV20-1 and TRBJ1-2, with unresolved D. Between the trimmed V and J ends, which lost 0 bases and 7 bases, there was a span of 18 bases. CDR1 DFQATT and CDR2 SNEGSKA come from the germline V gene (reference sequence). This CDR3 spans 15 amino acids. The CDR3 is CSARDSSVGVGGYTF. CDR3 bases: TGCAGTGCTAGAGATTCGAGCGTCGGGGTCGGTGGCTACACCTTC.

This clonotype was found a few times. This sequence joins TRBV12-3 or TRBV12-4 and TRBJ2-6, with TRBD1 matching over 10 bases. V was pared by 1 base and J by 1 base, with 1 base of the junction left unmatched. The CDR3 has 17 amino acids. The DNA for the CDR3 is TGTGCCAGCAGTTTAGGGGACAGGGGTTCTGGGGCCAACGTCCTGACTTTC. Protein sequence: CASSLGDRGSGANVLTF.

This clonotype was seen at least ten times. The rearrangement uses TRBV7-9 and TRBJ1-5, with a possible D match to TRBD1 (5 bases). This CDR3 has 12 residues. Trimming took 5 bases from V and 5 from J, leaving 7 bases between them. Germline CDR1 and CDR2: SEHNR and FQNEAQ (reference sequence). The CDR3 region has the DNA TGTGCCAGCAGCGGAGGGGATCAGCCCCAGCATTTT. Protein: CASSGGDQPQHF.

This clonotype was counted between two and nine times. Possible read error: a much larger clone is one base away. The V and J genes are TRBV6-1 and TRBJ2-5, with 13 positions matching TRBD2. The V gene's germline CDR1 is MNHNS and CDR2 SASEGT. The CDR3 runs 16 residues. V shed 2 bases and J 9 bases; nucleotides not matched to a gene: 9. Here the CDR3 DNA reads TGTGCCAGCAGTGAAAGGACTAGCGGGAGCCTCGGCGCCCAGTACTTC. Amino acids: CASSERTSGSLGAQYF.

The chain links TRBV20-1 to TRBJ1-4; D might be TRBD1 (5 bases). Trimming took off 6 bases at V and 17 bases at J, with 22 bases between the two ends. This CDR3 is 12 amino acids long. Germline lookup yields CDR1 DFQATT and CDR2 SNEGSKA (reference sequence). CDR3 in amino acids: CSALNFRSGAFF. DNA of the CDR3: TGCAGTGCCCTCAACTTCAGAAGTGGGGCTTTTTTT.

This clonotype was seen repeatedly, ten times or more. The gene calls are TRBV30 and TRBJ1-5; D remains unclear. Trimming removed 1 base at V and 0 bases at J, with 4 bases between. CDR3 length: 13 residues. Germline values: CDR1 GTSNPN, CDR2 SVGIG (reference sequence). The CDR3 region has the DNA TGTGCCTGGAGTGAGAATAGCAATCAGCCCCAGCATTTT. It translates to CAWSENSNQPQHF. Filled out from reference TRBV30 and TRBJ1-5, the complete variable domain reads SQTIHQWPATLVQPVGSPLSLECTVEGTSNPNLYWYRQAAGRGLQLLFYSVGIGQISSEVPQNLSASRPQDRQFILSSKKLLLSDSGFYLCAWSENSNQPQHFGDGTRLSIL.

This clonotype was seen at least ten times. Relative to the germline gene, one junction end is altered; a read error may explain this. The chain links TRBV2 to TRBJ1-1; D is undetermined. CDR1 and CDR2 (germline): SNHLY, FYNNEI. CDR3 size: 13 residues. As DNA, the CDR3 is TGTGCCAGCAATCCGGGAAAGAACACTGAAGCCTTCTTT. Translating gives CASNPGKNTEAFF. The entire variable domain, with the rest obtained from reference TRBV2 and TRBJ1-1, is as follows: EPEVTQTPSHQVTQMGQEVILRCVPISNHLYFYWYRQILGQKVEFLVSFYNNEISEKSEIFDDQFSVERPDGSNFTLKIRSTKLEDSAMYFCASNPGKNTEAFFGQGTRLTVV.

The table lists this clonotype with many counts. CDR3 bases: TGTGCCAGCAGCCTAACCGGGGGCCAAAACATTCAGTACTTC. This gives the protein CASSLTGGQNIQYF. The J gene is TRBJ2-4, the V gene TRBV11-2; D is perhaps TRBD1 or TRBD2 (6 bases each). The CDR3 contains 14 residues. Trimming stripped 5 bases from V and 5 bases from J, with 13 bases between. Germline V gene data show CDR1 as SGHAT and CDR2 as FQNNGV.

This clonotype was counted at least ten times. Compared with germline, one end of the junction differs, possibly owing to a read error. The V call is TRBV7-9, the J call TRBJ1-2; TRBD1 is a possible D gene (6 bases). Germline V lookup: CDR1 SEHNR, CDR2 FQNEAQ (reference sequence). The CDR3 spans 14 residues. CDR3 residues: CASRRGAAKYGYTF. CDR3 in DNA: TGTGCCAGCAGGAGGGGGGCCGCTAAGTATGGCTACACCTTC. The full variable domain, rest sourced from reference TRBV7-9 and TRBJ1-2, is DTGVSQNPRHKITKRGQNVTFRCDPISEHNRLYWYRQTLGQGPEFLTYFQNEAQLEKSRLLSDRFSAERPKGSFSTLEIQRTEQGDSAMYLCASRRGAAKYGYTFGSGTRLTVV.